This T cell receptor beta chain was sequenced for a study of blood T cell repertoires in COVID-19. Study as a whole: There were acute and convalescent COVID-19 samples, and they came from the United States, Italy and Spain.

Original handling: Nucleated cell number was recorded as an estimate derived from reference gene primer amplification. Clones were read by immunoSEQ multiplex PCR, and TCRdb kept only the in-frame ones, dropping some. V, J and clone size were drawn from that table, and D and trimming were deduced from the DNA. In the table there are about 250,000 clones, around 84% of which are singletons. The table lists this clone with a count of one. Looked up from germline, CDR1 is LNHNV and CDR2 is YYDKDF (reference sequence). Between the trimmed V and J ends, which lost 0 bases and 4 bases, there was a span of 12 bases. This CDR3 region has 15 residues.

Sequencing was performed on peripheral blood. This receptor was taken from a woman in her 40s who had recovered from COVID-19. This sequence joins TRBV15 and TRBJ1-1; D is perhaps TRBD1 (5 bases). In DNA, the CDR3 is TGTGCCACCAGCAGAGATGCGAGACAGACCACTGAAGCTTTCTTT. Its protein is CATSRDARQTTEAFF.